This T cell receptor (beta chain) came from a study of shared clonotypes between healthy human individuals. Germline V lookup: CDR1 SGHAT, CDR2 FQNNGV. V gave up 2 bases and J gave up 5 bases, with 10 bases separating them. This CDR3 has 14 residues. Generated by immunoSEQ multiplex PCR, the TCRdb table keeps only in-frame clones and is missing some. Altogether more than 850,000 clones are present, 78% being singletons, with the ten largest covering 0.4% to 0.55%. This chain connects TRBV11-2 to TRBJ2-1; D is possibly TRBD2 (5 bases). Specimen: memory CD4+ T cells from PBMCs. Subset of the sample: CD45RA-negative fraction. The sequence was collected from a young man in good health. Some clones in this sample may be carry-over from other donors' samples. The CDR3 loop reads CASSLSPGNNEQFF. The CDR3 nucleotides are TGTGCCAGCAGCTTATCGCCGGGAAACAATGAGCAGTTCTTC.